What follows are 28 T cell receptor beta chains derived from one specimen sequenced in a study of T cells in Graves' hyperthyroidism and ophthalmopathy. What was amplified from RNA transcripts were TCR beta CDR3 regions. With the HTBI primer set, the TCR CDR3 went through a first round of RT-PCR. TCRdb called the multiplex PCR reads again in MiXCR, with one record for every CDR3 protein. The table lists more than 550,000 distinct CDR3 sequences, 17% of them singletons. The sequenced sample consisted of blood. The receptors were sampled from a man aged 50-60 years with Graves' hyperthyroidism.

This clonotype showed up just once. J is TRBJ2-1 and V is TRBV9; possibly TRBD1 for D (6 bases). The CDR3 totals 16 residues. Germline values: CDR1 SGDLS, CDR2 YYNGEE. Trimming pared 0 bases from V and 5 bases from J, leaving 15 bases between. Written as DNA, the CDR3 is TGTGCCAGCAGCGTAGGCCTCCGGGACATAAACAATGAGCAGTTCTTC. It yields the protein CASSVGLRDINNEQFF. Looking up the rest from reference TRBV9 and TRBJ2-1 gives the full variable domain: DSGVTQTPKHLITATGQRVTLRCSPRSGDLSVYWYQQSLDQGLQFLIQYYNGEERAKGNILERFSAQQFPDLHSELNLSSLELGDSALYFCASSVGLRDINNEQFFGPGTRLTVL.

This clonotype has more than one count but fewer than ten. The rearrangement uses TRBV28 and TRBJ2-2; TRBD2 matches at 12 bases. V was pared by 1 base and J by 7 bases, with 7 bases of the junction left unmatched. The CDR3 sequence is 17 residues long. CDR1 and CDR2 from the germline V gene are MDHEN and SYDVKM. CDR3 amino acids: CASSLSGTSGLFGELFF. In DNA form, the CDR3 reads TGTGCCAGCAGTTTATCCGGGACTAGCGGGTTATTCGGGGAGCTGTTTTTT.

Note on this clonotype: A much larger clone lies one base from this, so it may be a read error. The chain recombines TRBV3-1 with TRBJ1-3; D uncertain. Deletions cut 4 bases from V and 3 bases from J, with 16 bases between. Germline assignment: CDR1 LGHDT and CDR2 YNNKEL (reference sequence). CDR3 length equals 16 residues. The CDR3 bases are TGTGCCAGCAGCCCAGATAGGGCAGGTTTTGGAAACACCATATATTTT. This gives the protein CASSPDRAGFGNTIYF.

This clonotype was observed a few times. The chain couples TRBV6-1 to TRBJ2-7; 10 bases agree with TRBD2. Germline V gene lookup returns CDR1 MNHNS and CDR2 SASEGT. The CDR3 is 16 amino acids. J gave up 0 bases and V 7 bases, and 9 bases lay outside the gene matches. Here the CDR3 reads CASTTSLAGNSYEQYF. Written as DNA, the CDR3 is TGTGCCAGCACCACATCACTAGCGGGGAACTCCTACGAGCAGTACTTC.

This clonotype was counted ten times or more. Just one base apart from a much larger clone, this may be a read error. The genes are TRBV2 and TRBJ2-5; D call uncertain. The CDR3 contains 15 residues. Germline CDR1 SNHLY, CDR2 FYNNEI. CDR3: CASSSSDAGSEAQYF. The DNA for the CDR3 is TGTGCCAGCAGTTCGTCAGACGCAGGCTCAGAGGCCCAGTACTTC.

The chain combines TRBV3-1 with TRBJ1-6; 7 bases agree with TRBD1. There are 18 residues in the CDR3. Losses at the gene ends were 1 base for V and 1 base for J; bases not matched to a gene: 7. The germline CDR1 and CDR2 sequences are LGHDT and YNNKEL (reference sequence). In DNA form, the CDR3 reads TGTGCCAGCAGCCAAGCCTGGACAGGAGGATCCTATAATTCACCCCTCCACTTT. It yields the protein CASSQAWTGGSYNSPLHF.

This clonotype has ten or more counts. V is TRBV11-2 and J is TRBJ2-1; 8 nucleotides match TRBD2. From germline, CDR1 is SGHAT and CDR2 FQNNGV. The length of the CDR3 is 15 residues. The trim removed 1 base at V and 7 bases at J, leaving 6 bases unmatched. This CDR3 is CASSLGQRGRNEQFF. The CDR3 DNA follows: TGTGCCAGCAGCTTAGGCCAGCGGGGGCGGAATGAGCAGTTCTTC.

This clonotype was detected ten times or more. This chain joins TRBV19 and TRBJ1-1, with D possibly matching TRBD1 (6 bases). This CDR3 has 15 residues. Trimming removed 4 bases at V and 0 bases at J, with 12 bases between. Per germline, CDR1 LNHDA and CDR2 SQIVND (reference sequence). The CDR3 is CASSRSRGMNTEAFF. DNA of the CDR3: TGTGCCAGTAGTAGGTCCAGGGGCATGAACACTGAAGCTTTCTTT.

The sample holds many counts of this clonotype. V usage is TRBV28 and J usage is TRBJ1-2; 9 bases match TRBD1. The J segment lost 3 bases and the V segment lost 5 bases, leaving 10 bases of the junction unmatched. The CDR3 runs 16 residues. Germline-derived CDR1 and CDR2 are MDHEN and SYDVKM. In nucleotides, the CDR3 is TGTGCCAGCAGTCCGGACAGGGGCCTAGTTGACTATGGCTACACCTTC. Translated: CASSPDRGLVDYGYTF.

The V call is TRBV7-6, the J call TRBJ1-6; 9 bases fit TRBD1. V lost 5 bases to trimming and J lost 6 bases; unmatched junction nucleotides: 11. Per the germline V gene, CDR1 is SGHVS and CDR2 is FNYEAQ. The CDR3 totals 17 residues. The CDR3 DNA reads TGTGCCAGCAGCCAAACGCCGGGACAGGGCTTTAATTCACCCCTCCACTTT. Its protein is CASSQTPGQGFNSPLHF.

This clonotype was detected many times. The V gene is TRBV6-2 or TRBV6-3, the J gene TRBJ2-7; TRBD2 matches at 12 bases. Trimming cost V 4 bases and J 0 bases; bases outside gene matches: 7. This CDR3 is 17 amino acids long. Germline CDR1 reads MNHEY; CDR2 reads SVGEGT. CDR3 residues: CASSSRLAGALSYEQYF. The CDR3 DNA is TGTGCCAGCAGTTCAAGACTAGCGGGAGCCCTCTCCTACGAGCAGTACTTC.

This clonotype has a count of ten or more. J is TRBJ2-7 and V is TRBV2, with D tentatively TRBD2 (5 bases). V was pared by 2 bases and J by 0 bases, with 14 bases between. The CDR3 totals 16 residues. The germline V gene encodes CDR1 SNHLY and CDR2 FYNNEI. CDR3 DNA sequence: TGTGCCAGCAGTGAAAGAGGACTGTCCCTCTCCTACGAGCAGTACTTC. It codes for CASSERGLSLSYEQYF.

The chain uses TRBV12-5 and TRBJ2-5; TRBD1 agrees at 9 bases. The CDR3 covers 16 residues. Unmatched junction bases numbered 5, after V lost 2 bases and J lost 1 base. CDR1 is LGHNT and CDR2 is FRNRAP in the germline V gene. The CDR3 region is CASGLTPTGGQETQYF. CDR3 DNA sequence: TGTGCTAGTGGTTTGACCCCGACAGGGGGCCAAGAGACCCAGTACTTC.

This clonotype was seen more than once but under ten times. This sequence joins TRBV30 and TRBJ1-1, with D maybe TRBD1 (5 bases). Trimming cost V 4 bases and J 4 bases, with 22 bases left between them. Germline V gene sequence: CDR1 GTSNPN, CDR2 SVGIG (reference sequence). The CDR3 loop spans 16 amino acids. The CDR3 sequence is CAWKFWGTERGTEAFF. The CDR3 bases are TGTGCCTGGAAGTTTTGGGGCACAGAGAGAGGCACTGAAGCTTTCTTT. The variable domain in full, with the rest retrieved from reference TRBV30 and TRBJ1-1, is SQTIHQWPATLVQPVGSPLSLECTVEGTSNPNLYWYRQAAGRGLQLLFYSVGIGQISSEVPQNLSASRPQDRQFILSSKKLLLSDSGFYLCAWKFWGTERGTEAFFGQGTRLTVV.

At least ten counts were recorded for this clonotype. V gene TRBV11-2 combines with J gene TRBJ2-1; no definite D call. Germline CDR1 and CDR2: SGHAT and FQNNGV. CDR3 length equals 13 residues. With 1 base removed from V and 8 bases from J, the gap between germline ends came to 9 bases. The CDR3 region is CASSLGQLDEQFF. CDR3 DNA: TGTGCCAGCAGCTTAGGCCAATTGGATGAGCAGTTCTTC.

This chain joins TRBV28 and TRBJ2-1; 8 nucleotides line up with TRBD2. Trimming removed 2 bases from V and 9 bases from J; junction bases left unmatched: 15. The germline gives CDR1 MDHEN, CDR2 SYDVKM. CDR3 size: 17 residues. The CDR3 coding sequence is TGTGCCAGCAGTTTAGGAGCTGTCGGGACTAGTGTGGGTGAGCAGTTCTTC. It encodes CASSLGAVGTSVGEQFF.

This clonotype was seen many times. The rearrangement uses TRBV7-9 and TRBJ2-3; the match to TRBD2 covers 12 bases. The CDR3 spans 16 residues. Trimming cost V 6 bases and J 4 bases; bases outside gene matches: 8. Germline assignment: CDR1 SEHNR and CDR2 FQNEAQ (reference sequence). The CDR3 spells CASSSTSGRYADTQYF. For the CDR3, the DNA is TGTGCCAGCAGTTCGACTAGCGGGAGATACGCAGATACGCAGTATTTT.

This clonotype was counted between two and nine times. The chain uses TRBV20-1 and TRBJ2-5, with 8 nucleotides matching TRBD2. The CDR3 totals 15 residues. The germline V gene has CDR1 DFQATT and CDR2 SNEGSKA (reference sequence). The V segment lost 6 bases and the J segment 0 bases; nucleotides outside the gene matches: 9. CDR3 bases: TGCAGTGCAACTGGGACTAGAGGGTACCAAGAGACCCAGTACTTC. This gives the protein CSATGTRGYQETQYF.

This chain links TRBV4-1 with TRBJ2-3, with TRBD2 identical over 8 bases. The CDR3 loop spans 15 amino acids. V shed 3 bases, J shed 0 bases, and the junction held 2 bases outside the gene matches. Per the germline V gene, CDR1 is MGHRA and CDR2 is YSYEKL. The CDR3 nucleotides are TGCGCCAGCAGCCAGGAGCGGGGGAGCACAGATACGCAGTATTTT. It codes for CASSQERGSTDTQYF.

This clonotype has a count of ten or more. The chain carries TRBV24-1 and TRBJ2-1; a weak D match, TRBD1 (7 bases). V gave up 5 bases and J gave up 3 bases, with 16 bases separating them. The CDR3 loop spans 16 amino acids. CDR1 and CDR2 (germline): KGHDR, SFDVKD. CDR3 loop: CATSGTTGDFYNEQFF. CDR3 nucleotides: TGTGCCACCAGTGGAACAACAGGGGACTTCTACAATGAGCAGTTCTTC.

This clonotype was seen many times. This chain links TRBV27 with TRBJ2-6; no firm D call. CDR1 is MNHEY, CDR2 SMNVEV, per germline (reference sequence). The CDR3 is 15 residues long. V was trimmed by 6 bases and J by 0 bases, leaving 9 bases between them. The CDR3, as DNA: TGTGCCAGCAGCCCCGGGCCCTCTGGGGCCAACGTCCTGACTTTC. Its translation: CASSPGPSGANVLTF.

The V call is TRBV12-3 or TRBV12-4, the J call TRBJ1-6; D might be TRBD1 (5 bases). The V end lost 1 base, the J end lost 3 bases, and 10 bases lay between the germline ends. The CDR3 length is 16 residues. CDR3 sequence reads: CASSLGRQRYNSPLHF. DNA for the CDR3: TGTGCCAGCAGTTTAGGGAGACAGCGCTATAATTCACCCCTCCACTTT.

Points on this clonotype: The junction does not match germline at one end; this may be a read error. The chain combines TRBV10-3 with TRBJ2-7; D is unresolved. The germline V gene encodes CDR1 ENHRY and CDR2 SYGVKD. This CDR3 is built from 15 residues. CDR3 loop: CTISDSLRLVYEQYF. CDR3 in DNA: TGTACCATCAGTGATTCGTTGCGCTTGGTCTACGAGCAGTACTTC.

A few counts support this clonotype. The V gene is TRBV6-5, the J gene TRBJ2-1, with 9 bases lining up with TRBD2. The CDR3 runs 14 residues. J was trimmed by 8 bases and V by 8 bases; bases with no gene match: 10. The germline CDR1 and CDR2 sequences are MNHEY and SVGAGI. The CDR3 here is CASEGGRAGDEQFF. Here the CDR3 DNA reads TGTGCCAGCGAAGGCGGGAGGGCCGGAGATGAGCAGTTCTTC.

This clonotype was seen ten or more times. V is TRBV27 and J is TRBJ2-7; no reliable D call. Germline assignment: CDR1 MNHEY and CDR2 SMNVEV (reference sequence). The V end was cut by 4 bases, the J end by 3 bases, with 16 bases between. The CDR3 has 15 amino acids. This chain's CDR3 is CASSSPSRSGYEQYF. The CDR3, as DNA: TGTGCCAGCAGTTCCCCCTCGAGATCGGGCTACGAGCAGTACTTC.

CDR3 bases: TGCAGTGTTCGATCGACTGGGACTAATGAAAAACTGTTTTTT. Translating it yields CSVRSTGTNEKLFF. The V call is TRBV20-1, the J call TRBJ1-4; D ambiguous. The CDR3 totals 14 residues. The germline gives CDR1 DFQATT, CDR2 SNEGSKA (reference sequence). The ends were cut back, 7 bases at V and 2 bases at J, with 14 bases in the middle.

This clonotype was counted many times. This chain joins TRBV2 and TRBJ1-4; tentative D call: TRBD1 (6 bases). V was shortened by 5 bases and J by 4 bases, with 17 bases between the two germline ends. Germline CDR1 reads SNHLY; CDR2 reads FYNNEI. This CDR3 has 16 residues. The CDR3 is CASSPGTYPLNEKLFF. CDR3 in DNA: TGTGCCAGCAGTCCCGGGACATATCCCCTTAATGAAAAACTGTTTTTT.

This rearrangement joins TRBV28 to TRBJ2-7; 10 positions match TRBD1. Trimming removed 5 bases from V and 7 bases from J; junction bases left unmatched: 11. This CDR3 spans 15 amino acids. Germline CDR1 MDHEN, CDR2 SYDVKM. CDR3 in amino acids: CASSPPDRGWDEQYF. CDR3 nucleotides: TGTGCCAGCAGTCCGCCGGACAGGGGGTGGGATGAGCAGTACTTC.